This TCR beta chain was captured by sequencing in a study of CD8+CD57+ T cells in acquired aplastic anemia. This clonotype was detected only a few times. According to the study, genomic DNA was the template for TCR beta VDJ and CDR3 profiling. TCRdb fed the reads into MiXCR, producing one record per CDR3 protein. This sample has some 220,000 distinct CDR3 sequences, with 34% found just once. V lost 6 bases, J lost 4 bases, and 15 bases lay in between. Per germline, CDR1 MNHEY and CDR2 SMNVEV (reference sequence). The CDR3 has 14 amino acids. Source material: sorted CD4+, CD8+, or CD8+CD57+ T cells (not recorded which) from PBMCs. This chain links TRBV27 with TRBJ1-1; weak D call: TRBD1 (5 bases). The clonotype originates from a human donor in good health, serving as a control. The CDR3 DNA reads TGTGCCAGCAGGACTTGGGAGAGGGGCACTGAAGCTTTCTTT. This sequence encodes CASRTWERGTEAFF.